This section outlines one TCR beta chain sequence together with its context. Its antigen is still unknown. The data belong to a study of shared clonotypes between healthy human individuals. On sorted subsets, replicate PCRs used 150 to 250 ng DNA, or approximately 33,000 T cell genomes. Profiled with immunoSEQ multiplex PCR; TCRdb holds only in-frame clones, not every one. In the table there are 1.5 million to 2.5 million clones, about 95% of which are singletons. Findings and caveats of the study: Non-shared clonotypes had lower generation probabilities than clonotypes shared by all four sorted-subset donors.

Naive-designated CD8 cells lacked CD45RO, were positively enriched for CCR7, and omitted terminally differentiated effector memory CD45RA+ cells. The CDR3 runs to 17 residues. The germline V gene encodes CDR1 SGHTA and CDR2 FQGNSA. V lost 2 bases to trimming and J lost 1 base, with 14 bases between them. J is TRBJ2-2 and V is TRBV7-2; D is possibly TRBD2 (6 bases). This TCR came from a young man in good health. The sample comprised naive CD8+ T cells sorted from blood. The CDR3 here is CASSLNAAEGNTGELFF. DNA for the CDR3: TGTGCCAGCAGCTTAAATGCTGCGGAGGGGAACACCGGGGAGCTGTTTTTT. The whole variable domain, remainder taken from reference TRBV7-2 and TRBJ2-2, is GAGVSQSPSNKVTEKGKDVELRCDPISGHTALYWYRQSLGQGLEFLIYFQGNSAPDKSGLPSDRFSAERTGGSVSTLTIQRTQQEDSAVYLCASSLNAAEGNTGELFFGEGSRLTVL.